Listed below are T cell receptor beta chains from one sample, sequenced in a study of T-cell reconstitution after alpha-beta-depleted transplantation in children. Each CDR3 protein gets one entry after TCRdb re-called the PCR reads with MiXCR. The sample lists roughly 110,000 distinct CDR3 sequences, under 13% occurring once. Sequenced here: PBMCs, sampled before TCRalphabeta/CD19-depleted stem cell transplant. These receptors all stem from a boy aged 2 to 10 with acute lymphoblastic leukemia, due to receive a stem cell transplant. The CDR3 runs from the conserved cysteine through the conserved F or W. The D gene is left open where the match is weak. Not every row has a clone size; where given, it reads once, few, many or a size class.

clone size,J gene,D gene,V gene,CDR3 DNA,CDR3 protein
few,TRBJ2-5,TRBD1,TRBV20-1,TGCAGTGCTACAAAGCCAGGGGGTCTTTCCCGAGAGACCCAGTACTTC,CSATKPGGLSRETQYF
-,TRBJ1-4,-,TRBV5-1,TGCGCCAGCAGCGGTGGACGGGGAACTAATGAAAAACTGTTTTTT,CASSGGRGTNEKLFF
-,TRBJ2-7,-,TRBV2,TGTGCCAGCAGTGAGGTAGCGGTCTCCTACGAGCAGTACTTC,CASSEVAVSYEQYF
many,TRBJ2-3,-,TRBV5-1,TGCGCCAGCGCAACCGGGACCTTCCCAGATACGCAGTATTTT,CASATGTFPDTQYF
-,TRBJ1-4,TRBD1,TRBV12-3/TRBV12-4,TGTGCCAGCAGTTTGGACAGGTTCGAAAAACTGTTTTTT,CASSLDRFEKLFF
few,TRBJ2-2,TRBD1,TRBV5-1,TGCGCCAGCAGCTTGGCCTCCGGGACAGGGGGCTACACCGGGGAGCTGTTTTTT,CASSLASGTGGYTGELFF
many,TRBJ1-4,-,TRBV12-3/TRBV12-4,TGTGCCAGCAGTGCCGACAGAGTTCCGAATGAAAAACTGTTTTTT,CASSADRVPNEKLFF
-,TRBJ1-5,-,TRBV27,TGTGCCAGCAGTTTACGGTCGGATCGGCCCCAGCATTTT,CASSLRSDRPQHF
few,TRBJ2-7,TRBD2,TRBV6-1,TGTGCCAGCAGTCCCCGAATGGCGGGAGCGTCTGAGCAGTACTTC,CASSPRMAGASEQYF
few,TRBJ1-1,-,TRBV5-1,TGCGCCAGCAGCATCGGATGGACAGCCCGGGGAAGGAACACTGAAGCTTTCTTT,CASSIGWTARGRNTEAFF
many,TRBJ2-1,TRBD2,TRBV5-1,TGCGCCAGCAGCTTGGTAGGCGGGAGGGGCTTCAATGAGCAGTTCTTC,CASSLVGGRGFNEQFF
few,TRBJ1-1,-,TRBV20-1,TGCAGTGCTAGTATATGGAACACTGAAGCTTTCTTT,CSASIWNTEAFF
-,TRBJ2-1,TRBD2,TRBV5-1,TGCGCCAGCAGCCACGGGACTAGCGGGATAGGGGATGAGCAGTTCTTC,CASSHGTSGIGDEQFF
few,TRBJ1-2,TRBD1,TRBV6-5,TGTGCCAGCAGTTACCCACAGGACAGGGAGGGCTACACCTTC,CASSYPQDREGYTF
many,TRBJ1-2,TRBD1,TRBV18,TGTGCCAGCTCGACCGGGACAGGGAAACTTAACTATGGCTACACCTTC,CASSTGTGKLNYGYTF
many,TRBJ2-6,-,TRBV7-6,TGTGCCAGCAGCGATCTTTCTGGGGCCAACGTCCTGACTTTC,CASSDLSGANVLTF
few,TRBJ2-5,TRBD2,TRBV11-2,TGTGCCAGCAGCCCGGGACTAGCGGGAGGAGAGACCCAGTACTTC,CASSPGLAGGETQYF
many,TRBJ2-7,TRBD2,TRBV5-1,TGCGCCAGCAGCACCCTAGCGGGACGGCAGTACTTC,CASSTLAGRQYF
-,TRBJ2-3,-,TRBV24-1,TGTGCCACCAGTGATTTGGTCTTTGGAGGCACAGATACGCAGTATTTT,CATSDLVFGGTDTQYF
few,TRBJ2-3,-,TRBV4-2,TGTGCCAGCAGCCAAGCGATAGACGGGACCTCAGATACGCAGTATTTT,CASSQAIDGTSDTQYF
-,TRBJ2-5,-,TRBV6-1,TGTGCCAGCAGTGAAGGTCCGTACCAAGAGACCCAGTACTTC,CASSEGPYQETQYF
few,TRBJ1-1,-,TRBV19,TGTGCCAGTAGTATGGCGGGAGTTAGCACTGAAGCTTTCTTT,CASSMAGVSTEAFF
many,TRBJ2-3,TRBD2,TRBV7-2,TGTGCCAGCAGCCTTAGCGGGAGTTTGAGCACAGATACGCAGTATTTT,CASSLSGSLSTDTQYF
-,TRBJ1-4,-,TRBV20-1,TGCAGTGCTATGGCAGGGAACGAAAAACTGTTTTTT,CSAMAGNEKLFF
-,TRBJ2-3,TRBD2,TRBV9,TGTGCCAGCAGCGTAGAGGGACTAGCAGGGACAGATACGCAGTATTTT,CASSVEGLAGTDTQYF
-,TRBJ2-7,TRBD2,TRBV5-6,TGTGCCAGCAGCTTTTTTGGGCGGGAGTACGGAGAGCAGTACTTC,CASSFFGREYGEQYF